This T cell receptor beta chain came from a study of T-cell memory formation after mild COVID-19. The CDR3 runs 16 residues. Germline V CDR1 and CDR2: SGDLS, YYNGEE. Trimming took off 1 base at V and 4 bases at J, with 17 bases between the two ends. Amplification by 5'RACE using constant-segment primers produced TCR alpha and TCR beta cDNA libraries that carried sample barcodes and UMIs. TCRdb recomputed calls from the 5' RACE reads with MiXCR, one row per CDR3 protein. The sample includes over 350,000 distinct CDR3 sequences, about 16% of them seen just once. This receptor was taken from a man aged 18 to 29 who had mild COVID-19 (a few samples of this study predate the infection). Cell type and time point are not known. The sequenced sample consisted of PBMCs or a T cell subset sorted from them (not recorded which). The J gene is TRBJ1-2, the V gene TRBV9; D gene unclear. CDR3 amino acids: CASSVSLRATGYGYTF. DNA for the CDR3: TGTGCCAGCAGCGTATCCCTCCGGGCGACCGGCTATGGCTACACCTTC.